Shown below are 18 T cell receptor beta chains from a single sample sequenced in a study of T-cell memory formation after mild COVID-19. TCRdb re-called the 5' RACE reads with MiXCR, one entry per CDR3 protein. In the table there are about 140,000 distinct CDR3 sequences, about 14% of which are singletons. Sequencing used PBMCs or a T cell subset sorted from them (not recorded which). The source is an adult woman who had mild COVID-19 (a few samples of this study predate the infection). Cell type and time point are not known.

CDR3 coding DNA: TGTGCCAGCAAAAGAAGGGGGGAGTCCTACGAGCAGTACTTC. Amino acid sequence: CASKRRGESYEQYF. The genes are TRBV6-2 or TRBV6-3 and TRBJ2-7; D might be TRBD1 or TRBD2, each matching 6 bases. The CDR3 spans 14 residues. With 7 bases removed from V and 1 base from J, the gap between germline ends came to 14 bases. Germline-derived CDR1 and CDR2 are MNHEY and SVGEGT.

This chain uses TRBV6-1 with TRBJ2-1, with a weak D call TRBD1 (5 bases). The V gene's germline CDR1 is MNHNS and CDR2 SASEGT. The ends were cut back, 2 bases at V and 5 bases at J, with 10 bases in the middle. This CDR3 contains 14 residues. The CDR3 nucleotides are TGTGCCAGCAGTGAAACAGGTCACGACAATGAGCAGTTCTTC. This encodes CASSETGHDNEQFF.

The genes are TRBV5-1 and TRBJ2-3, with TRBD2 matching 8 bases. V lost 4 bases, J lost 1 base, and 5 bases stayed unmatched. The CDR3 contains 15 residues. CDR1 and CDR2 (germline): SGHRS, YFSETQ. The CDR3 reads CASSQAGAGTDTQYF. The CDR3 nucleotides read TGCGCCAGCAGCCAAGCGGGAGCCGGCACAGATACGCAGTATTTT.

The rearrangement joins TRBV7-3 to TRBJ2-7, with 11 bases aligning to TRBD2. The V and J ends lost 0 bases and 5 bases, in that order; junction bases with no gene match: 6. Germline V gene sequence: CDR1 SGHTA, CDR2 FQGTGA. This CDR3 is built from 16 residues. Here the CDR3 DNA reads TGTGCCAGCAGCTTAACCCCACTAGCGGGAGCCCACGAGCAGTACTTC. Amino acids: CASSLTPLAGAHEQYF.

Only a few counts were recorded for this clonotype. The chain joins TRBV11-2 to TRBJ2-2; TRBD2 matches 7 bases. The length of the CDR3 is 15 residues. Looked up from germline, CDR1 is SGHAT and CDR2 is FQNNGV. With 5 bases clipped from V and 6 bases from J, the junction kept 9 bases outside the gene matches. Here the CDR3 DNA reads TGTGCCAGCAGCCCTCGGTTTGCGGGGGCCGGGGAGCTGTTTTTT. It codes for CASSPRFAGAGELFF.

J is TRBJ2-7 and V is TRBV11-1; 9 bases are shared with TRBD1. CDR3 length: 14 residues. With V trimmed by 5 bases and J by 4 bases, 6 bases remained unmatched. Germline CDR1 SGHAT, CDR2 FQDESV (reference sequence). The CDR3 protein is CASSRIQGAYEQYF. The DNA for the CDR3 is TGTGCCAGCAGCCGAATACAGGGGGCGTACGAGCAGTACTTC.

The table lists this clonotype with a few counts. The chain links TRBV24-1 to TRBJ1-2; D is undetermined. Germline V gives CDR1 KGHDR, CDR2 SFDVKD. The CDR3 loop spans 14 amino acids. The germline V and J ends were trimmed by 3 bases and 6 bases, with 13 bases remaining between them. The CDR3 DNA follows: TGTGCCACCAGTGATCCACAGAGACCTCATGGCTACACCTTC. As protein: CATSDPQRPHGYTF.

This clonotype was counted a few times. This chain links TRBV10-3 with TRBJ1-1; 8 positions match TRBD1. V was clipped by 10 bases and J by 3 bases; unmatched bases: 7. Germline assignment: CDR1 ENHRY and CDR2 SYGVKD. There are 13 residues in the CDR3. This chain's CDR3 is CATSGGADTEAFF. In DNA form, the CDR3 reads TGTGCCACCTCAGGGGGCGCCGACACTGAAGCTTTCTTT.

This sequence joins TRBV7-9 and TRBJ1-1; D perhaps matches TRBD1 (6 bases). Germline CDR1 reads SEHNR; CDR2 reads FQNEAQ (reference sequence). This CDR3 has 15 amino acids. V was pared by 5 bases and J by 0 bases, with 13 bases between. The CDR3 here is CASSPTTGLNTEAFF. CDR3 bases: TGTGCCAGCAGCCCGACGACAGGCTTGAACACTGAAGCTTTCTTT.

DNA of the CDR3: TGTGCCACCAGTGATTTGCGGGACGACACATACACCGGGGAGCTGTTTTTT. Amino acid sequence: CATSDLRDDTYTGELFF. The chain carries TRBV24-1 and TRBJ2-2; either TRBD1 or TRBD2 may supply D (5 bases each). V was shortened by 0 bases and J by 3 bases, with 13 bases between the two germline ends. The CDR3 has 17 residues. CDR1 is KGHDR, CDR2 SFDVKD, per germline.

The chain carries TRBV4-3 and TRBJ1-1; D remains ambiguous. Germline loops: CDR1 LGHNA, CDR2 YSLEER. This CDR3 spans 14 amino acids. V was trimmed by 0 bases and J by 4 bases, leaving 9 bases between them. The CDR3: CASSQETRITEAFF. In DNA form, the CDR3 reads TGCGCCAGCAGCCAAGAAACCCGAATCACTGAAGCTTTCTTT.

This clonotype occurred a few times. V is TRBV7-9 and J is TRBJ2-5; 7 bases are shared with TRBD1. This CDR3 is 16 amino acids long. Germline loops: CDR1 SEHNR, CDR2 FQNEAQ (reference sequence). The junction had 13 bases not matched to a gene; V was cut back by 4 bases and J by 5 bases. The CDR3 nucleotides are TGTGCCAGCAGCTCCGCCCCAAGGACAGGCAGCGAGACCCAGTACTTC. It encodes CASSSAPRTGSETQYF.

This chain links TRBV20-1 with TRBJ1-2, with TRBD1 identical over 7 bases. CDR3 length: 14 residues. The germline gives CDR1 DFQATT, CDR2 SNEGSKA (reference sequence). Trimming at V came to 0 bases and at J to 8 bases, leaving 9 bases not matched to a gene. The CDR3 loop is CSARDMEGALGYTF. The CDR3 DNA reads TGCAGTGCTAGAGATATGGAGGGGGCTCTCGGCTACACCTTC.

The chain recombines TRBV20-1 with TRBJ1-5; D may be TRBD1 (6 bases). The CDR3 has 16 amino acids. The ends were cut back, 1 base at V and 0 bases at J, with 13 bases in the middle. Germline loops: CDR1 DFQATT, CDR2 SNEGSKA (reference sequence). The CDR3 DNA reads TGCAGTGCTAGAGGACCCGGGACACTTAGCAATCAGCCCCAGCATTTT. This translates into CSARGPGTLSNQPQHF.

The rearrangement joins TRBV12-3 or TRBV12-4 to TRBJ1-1; TRBD1 might be the D (5 bases). The V end lost 3 bases, the J end lost 3 bases, and 11 bases lay between the germline ends. This CDR3 spans 14 amino acids. In nucleotides, the CDR3 is TGTGCCAGCAGTTTGGGGGGGTTGCACACTGAAGCTTTCTTT. As protein: CASSLGGLHTEAFF.

This clonotype was seen a single time. The chain employs TRBV12-3 or TRBV12-4 and TRBJ1-5; 7 bases agree with TRBD1. CDR3 length: 13 residues. Germline trimming cut 7 bases from V and 5 bases from J; bases unmatched to any gene: 5. For the CDR3, the DNA is TGTGCCAGCACCAGGACAGGCGATCAGCCCCAGCATTTT. It yields the protein CASTRTGDQPQHF.

V usage is TRBV12-3 or TRBV12-4 and J usage is TRBJ1-6, with D unresolved. Trimming cost V 6 bases and J 0 bases, with 12 bases left between them. The length of the CDR3 is 16 residues. The CDR3 sequence: CASRTGLSSYNSPLHF. The CDR3 DNA reads TGTGCCAGCAGGACGGGCCTCAGCTCCTATAATTCACCCCTCCACTTT.

The V and J genes are TRBV2 and TRBJ2-5; 14 nucleotides align to TRBD2. From germline, CDR1 is SNHLY and CDR2 FYNNEI. The CDR3 runs to 19 residues. Losses at the gene ends were 4 bases for V and 0 bases for J; bases not matched to a gene: 10. The chain's CDR3 is CASSGKRTSGRTYQETQYF. CDR3 sequence (DNA): TGTGCCAGCAGTGGGAAACGGACTAGCGGGAGGACGTACCAAGAGACCCAGTACTTC. Combining the CDR3 with reference TRBV2 and TRBJ2-5 gives the whole variable domain EPEVTQTPSHQVTQMGQEVILRCVPISNHLYFYWYRQILGQKVEFLVSFYNNEISEKSEIFDDQFSVERPDGSNFTLKIRSTKLEDSAMYFCASSGKRTSGRTYQETQYFGPGTRLLVL.